This TCR beta chain was recovered during a study of cytomegalovirus exposure and HLA in healthy donors. Primers: 60 Vbeta forward and 13 Jbeta reverse. In the original workflow: The count from a later analysis was 79 million or so unique TCR beta chains, about 10 million of them shared. Sequenced by immunoSEQ multiplex PCR; TCRdb stores in-frame clones only, minus some. The DNA was the basis for D and trimming; V, J and clone size are from that table. There are more than 65,000 clones in the sample; 75% to 80% occur only once, and around 6% lies in the top ten. Study-wide results and caveats: With later analysis, a missense DCLRE1C variant became linked to TCR beta V- and J-gene trimming.

Comment on this clone: Its cognate antigen is unknown.

Input material: PBMCs. This sequence originates from a female donor in good health and CMV-seronegative.

The CDR3: CASSSGLASLNEQFF. For the CDR3, the DNA is TGTGCCAGCAGCTCCGGACTAGCATCACTCAATGAGCAGTTCTTC. The chain is built from TRBV27 and TRBJ2-1, with 8 bases lining up with TRBD2. CDR3 length: 15 amino acids. Germline CDR1 MNHEY, CDR2 SMNVEV (reference sequence). Trimming took 6 bases from V and 6 from J; bases not matched to a gene: 10.